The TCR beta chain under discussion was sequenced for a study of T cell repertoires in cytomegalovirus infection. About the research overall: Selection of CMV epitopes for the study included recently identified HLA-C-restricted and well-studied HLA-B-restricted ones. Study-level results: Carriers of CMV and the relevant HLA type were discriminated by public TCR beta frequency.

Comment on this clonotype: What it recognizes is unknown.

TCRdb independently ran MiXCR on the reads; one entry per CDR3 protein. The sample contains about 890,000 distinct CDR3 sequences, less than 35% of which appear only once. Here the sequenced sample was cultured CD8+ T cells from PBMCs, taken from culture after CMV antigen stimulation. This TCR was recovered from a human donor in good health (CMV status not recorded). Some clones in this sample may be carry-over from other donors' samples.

The CDR3 loop reads CASSLSHRDEQFF. CDR3 coding DNA: TGTGCCAGCAGTTTAAGTCATAGGGATGAGCAGTTCTTC. The chain is built from TRBV12-3 or TRBV12-4 and TRBJ2-1; no definite D call. The CDR3 is made up of 13 amino acids. V shed 2 bases and J shed 8 bases, with 10 bases lying between them.